This TCR beta chain emerged from a study of T cells expressing NK-cell markers. About the study: Out of eight donors sequenced, seven tested HCMV-seropositive and the remaining one seronegative. Findings and limits, study-wide: The study did not resolve the HCMV specificity of expanded NKG2C+ T cell clones.

CDR3 length: 16 residues. Of note for this clonotype: Its cognate antigen is unknown.

From the 5' RACE reads, TCRdb lists one entry per CDR3 protein and no DNA. The specimen's table records more than 400,000 distinct CDR3 sequences. The specimen sequenced was blood T cells: a sorted CD56 or NKG2C T cell subset, CD4+ or CD8+ T cells, or bulk PBMC T cells (not recorded which). This chain uses TRBV12-3 or TRBV12-4 with TRBJ2-7; TCRdb lists TRBD2, though no DNA is available to test this call. This TCR was sampled from a woman between 18 and 69 years old in good health. The CDR3 protein is CASSPRLAGGPNEQYF.